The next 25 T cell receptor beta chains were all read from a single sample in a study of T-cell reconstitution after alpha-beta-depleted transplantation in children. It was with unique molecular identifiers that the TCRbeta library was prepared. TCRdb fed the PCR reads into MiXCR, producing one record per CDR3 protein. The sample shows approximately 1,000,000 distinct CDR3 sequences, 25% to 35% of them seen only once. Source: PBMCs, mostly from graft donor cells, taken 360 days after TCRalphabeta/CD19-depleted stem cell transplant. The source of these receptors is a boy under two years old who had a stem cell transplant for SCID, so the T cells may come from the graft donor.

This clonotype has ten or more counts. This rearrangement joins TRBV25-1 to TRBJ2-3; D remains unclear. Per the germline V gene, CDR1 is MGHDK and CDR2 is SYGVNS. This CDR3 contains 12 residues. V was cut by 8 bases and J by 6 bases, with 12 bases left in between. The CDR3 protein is CASAIGFDTQYF. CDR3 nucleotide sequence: TGTGCCAGCGCGATAGGCTTCGATACGCAGTATTTT.

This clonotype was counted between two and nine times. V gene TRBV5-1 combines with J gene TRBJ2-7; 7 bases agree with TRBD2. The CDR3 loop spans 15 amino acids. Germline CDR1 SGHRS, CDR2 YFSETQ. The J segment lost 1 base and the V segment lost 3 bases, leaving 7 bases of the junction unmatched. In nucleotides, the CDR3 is TGCGCCAGCAGCTCGTTTGGCGGGGGTTCCTACGAGCAGTACTTC. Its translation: CASSSFGGGSYEQYF.

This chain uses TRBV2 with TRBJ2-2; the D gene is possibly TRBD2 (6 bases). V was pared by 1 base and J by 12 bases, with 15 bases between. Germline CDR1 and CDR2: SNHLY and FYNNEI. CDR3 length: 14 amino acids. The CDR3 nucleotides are TGTGCCAGCAGTGAAGGGCTAGCGCTGCTGAAGCTGTTTTTT. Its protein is CASSEGLALLKLFF.

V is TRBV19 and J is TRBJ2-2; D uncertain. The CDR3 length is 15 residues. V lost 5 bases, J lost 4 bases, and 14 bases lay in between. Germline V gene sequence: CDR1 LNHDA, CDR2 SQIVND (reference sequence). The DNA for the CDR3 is TGTGCCAGTAGTCCTTCTGGACGGAGCACCGGGGAGCTGTTTTTT. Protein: CASSPSGRSTGELFF. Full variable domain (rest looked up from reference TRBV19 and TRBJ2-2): DGGITQSPKYLFRKEGQNVTLSCEQNLNHDAMYWYRQDPGQGLRLIYYSQIVNDFQKGDIAEGYSVSREKKESFPLTVTSAQKNPTAFYLCASSPSGRSTGELFFGEGSRLTVL.

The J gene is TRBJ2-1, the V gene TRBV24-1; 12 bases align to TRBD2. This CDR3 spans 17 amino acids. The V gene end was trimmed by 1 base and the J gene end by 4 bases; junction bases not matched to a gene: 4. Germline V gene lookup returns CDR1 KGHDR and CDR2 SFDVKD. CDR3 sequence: CATSDLPGLAGYNEQFF. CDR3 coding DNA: TGTGCCACCAGTGATTTACCCGGACTAGCGGGGTACAATGAGCAGTTCTTC.

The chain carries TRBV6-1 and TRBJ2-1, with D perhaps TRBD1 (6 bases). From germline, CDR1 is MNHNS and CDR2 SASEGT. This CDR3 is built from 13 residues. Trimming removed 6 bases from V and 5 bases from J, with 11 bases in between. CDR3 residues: CASRTGSNNEQFF. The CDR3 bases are TGTGCCAGCAGGACAGGTTCGAACAATGAGCAGTTCTTC.

CDR3 nucleotides: TGTGCCAGCAGCCGGATCTTTAGCGGGGGGGCCAACTACAATGAGCAGTTCTTC. Protein sequence: CASSRIFSGGANYNEQFF. The chain has TRBV4-2 and TRBJ2-1; 11 bases are a match to TRBD2. CDR3 length equals 18 residues. V shed 4 bases, J shed 3 bases, and the junction held 11 bases outside the gene matches. In germline, CDR1 is LGHNA, CDR2 YNFKEQ.

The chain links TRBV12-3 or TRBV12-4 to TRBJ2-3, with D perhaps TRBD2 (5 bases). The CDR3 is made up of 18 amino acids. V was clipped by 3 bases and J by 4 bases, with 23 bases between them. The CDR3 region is CASSLVARRESTADTQYF. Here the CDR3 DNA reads TGTGCCAGCAGTTTGGTAGCGAGGCGAGAGAGTACCGCAGATACGCAGTATTTT.

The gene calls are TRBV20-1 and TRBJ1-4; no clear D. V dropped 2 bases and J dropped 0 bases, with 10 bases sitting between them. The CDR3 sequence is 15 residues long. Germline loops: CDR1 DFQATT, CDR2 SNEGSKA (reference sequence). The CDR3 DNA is TGCAGTGCTAGACACCGATTGTCAACTAATGAAAAACTGTTTTTT. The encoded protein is CSARHRLSTNEKLFF.

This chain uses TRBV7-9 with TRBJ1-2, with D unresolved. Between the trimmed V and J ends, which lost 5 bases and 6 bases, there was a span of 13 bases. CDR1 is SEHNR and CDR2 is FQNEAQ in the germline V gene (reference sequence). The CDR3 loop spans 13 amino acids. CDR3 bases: TGTGCCAGCAGCCGAGACACGACTGATGGCTACACCTTC. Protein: CASSRDTTDGYTF.

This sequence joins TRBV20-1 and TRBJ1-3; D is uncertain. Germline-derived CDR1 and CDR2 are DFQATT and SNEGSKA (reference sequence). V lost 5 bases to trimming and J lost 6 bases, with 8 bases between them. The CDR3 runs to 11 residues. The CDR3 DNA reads TGCAGTGCTCGCTCATCAAACACCATATATTTT. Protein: CSARSSNTIYF.

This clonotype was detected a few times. CDR3 amino acids: CSAETRSTAGELFF. The CDR3 nucleotides are TGCAGTGCCGAGACTAGATCCACTGCCGGGGAGCTGTTTTTT. The rearrangement joins TRBV20-1 to TRBJ2-2; a possible D gene is TRBD2 (6 bases). Deletions cut 6 bases from V and 6 bases from J, with 17 bases between. The CDR3 spans 14 residues. Per the germline V gene, CDR1 is DFQATT and CDR2 is SNEGSKA (reference sequence).

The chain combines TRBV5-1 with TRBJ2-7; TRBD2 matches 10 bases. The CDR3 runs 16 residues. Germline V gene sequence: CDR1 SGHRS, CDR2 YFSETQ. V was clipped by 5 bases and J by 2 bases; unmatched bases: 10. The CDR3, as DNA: TGCGCCAGCAGACCGGTAGCGGGGGGCAGGACCTACGAGCAGTACTTC. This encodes CASRPVAGGRTYEQYF.

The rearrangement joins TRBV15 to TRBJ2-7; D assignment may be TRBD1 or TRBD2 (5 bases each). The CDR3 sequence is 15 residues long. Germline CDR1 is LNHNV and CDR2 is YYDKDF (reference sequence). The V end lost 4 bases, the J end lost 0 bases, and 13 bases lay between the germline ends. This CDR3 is CATSTRHGASYEQYF. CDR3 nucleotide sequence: TGTGCCACCAGCACCCGACACGGGGCCTCCTACGAGCAGTACTTC. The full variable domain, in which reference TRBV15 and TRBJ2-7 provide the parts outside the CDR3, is DAMVIQNPRYQVTQFGKPVTLSCSQTLNHNVMYWYQQKSSQAPKLLFHYYDKDFNNEADTPDNFQSRRPNTSFCFLDIRSPGLGDTAMYLCATSTRHGASYEQYFGPGTRLTVT.

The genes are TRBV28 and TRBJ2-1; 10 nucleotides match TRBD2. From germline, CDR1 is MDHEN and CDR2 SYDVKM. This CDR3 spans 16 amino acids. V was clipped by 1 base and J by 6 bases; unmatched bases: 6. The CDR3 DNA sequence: TGTGCCAGCAGTTTATTCGGAAGCGGGGGGGCCAATGAGCAGTTCTTC. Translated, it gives CASSLFGSGGANEQFF.

The CDR3 loop reads CATVARGASGNTIYF. DNA of the CDR3: TGTGCTACTGTAGCCCGCGGGGCCTCAGGAAACACCATATATTTT. The V and J genes are TRBV5-6 and TRBJ1-3; perhaps TRBD1 as D (5 bases). The CDR3 is made up of 15 amino acids. Germline values: CDR1 SGHDT, CDR2 YYEEEE.

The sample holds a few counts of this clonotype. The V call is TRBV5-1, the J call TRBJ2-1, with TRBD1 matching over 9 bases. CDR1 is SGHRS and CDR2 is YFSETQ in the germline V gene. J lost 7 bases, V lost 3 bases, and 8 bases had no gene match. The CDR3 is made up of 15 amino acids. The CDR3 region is CASSSLQGARNEQFF. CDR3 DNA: TGCGCCAGCAGCTCCCTACAGGGGGCGCGGAATGAGCAGTTCTTC.

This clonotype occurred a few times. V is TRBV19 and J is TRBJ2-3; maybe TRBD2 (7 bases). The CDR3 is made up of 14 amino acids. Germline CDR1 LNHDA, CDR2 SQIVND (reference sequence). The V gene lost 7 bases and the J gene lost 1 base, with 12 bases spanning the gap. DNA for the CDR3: TGTGCCAGTACGGGGGGCGGCCGCACAGATACGCAGTATTTT. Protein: CASTGGGRTDTQYF. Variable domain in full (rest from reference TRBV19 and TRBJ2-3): DGGITQSPKYLFRKEGQNVTLSCEQNLNHDAMYWYRQDPGQGLRLIYYSQIVNDFQKGDIAEGYSVSREKKESFPLTVTSAQKNPTAFYLCASTGGGRTDTQYFGPGTRLTVL.

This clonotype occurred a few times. The CDR3, as DNA: TGCGCCAGCAGCTTGACCACAAAGGGTCGGCACGAGCAGTACTTC. Residues: CASSLTTKGRHEQYF. The gene calls are TRBV5-1 and TRBJ2-7; no firm D call. The V end was cut by 1 base, the J end by 5 bases, with 16 bases between. This CDR3 is built from 15 residues. Looked up from germline, CDR1 is SGHRS and CDR2 is YFSETQ.

CDR3 sequence (DNA): TGTGCCAGCAGTTACTCGGGTTGGTCCTACGAGCAGTACTTC. It yields the protein CASSYSGWSYEQYF. The rearrangement joins TRBV6-2 or TRBV6-3 to TRBJ2-7; D is unclear. CDR1 MNHEY and CDR2 SVGEGT come from the germline V gene. The germline V and J ends were trimmed by 0 bases and 1 base, with 7 bases remaining between them. The CDR3 runs to 14 residues.

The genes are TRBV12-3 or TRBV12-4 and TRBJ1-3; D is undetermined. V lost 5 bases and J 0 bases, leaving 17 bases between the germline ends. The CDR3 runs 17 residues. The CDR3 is CASSPRRRLSSGNTIYF. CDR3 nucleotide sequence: TGTGCCAGCAGTCCTCGCCGACGCCTAAGCTCTGGAAACACCATATATTTT.

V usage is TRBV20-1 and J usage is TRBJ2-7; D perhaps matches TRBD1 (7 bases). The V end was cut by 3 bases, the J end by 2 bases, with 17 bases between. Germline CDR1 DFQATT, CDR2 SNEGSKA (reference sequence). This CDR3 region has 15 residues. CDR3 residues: CSASKAQGGAYEQYF. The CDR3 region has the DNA TGCAGTGCTAGCAAGGCCCAGGGGGGTGCCTACGAGCAGTACTTC.

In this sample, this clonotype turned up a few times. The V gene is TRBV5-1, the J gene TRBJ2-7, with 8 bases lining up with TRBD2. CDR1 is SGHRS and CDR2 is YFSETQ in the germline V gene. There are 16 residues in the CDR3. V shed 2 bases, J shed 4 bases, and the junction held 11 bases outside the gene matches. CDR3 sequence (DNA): TGCGCCAGCAGCTTTGGCCCAGCGGGGGACTCGTACGAGCAGTACTTC. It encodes CASSFGPAGDSYEQYF. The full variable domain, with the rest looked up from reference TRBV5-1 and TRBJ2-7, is KAGVTQTPRYLIKTRGQQVTLSCSPISGHRSVSWYQQTPGQGLQFLFEYFSETQRNKGNFPGRFSGRQFSNSRSEMNVSTLELGDSALYLCASSFGPAGDSYEQYFGPGTRLTVT.

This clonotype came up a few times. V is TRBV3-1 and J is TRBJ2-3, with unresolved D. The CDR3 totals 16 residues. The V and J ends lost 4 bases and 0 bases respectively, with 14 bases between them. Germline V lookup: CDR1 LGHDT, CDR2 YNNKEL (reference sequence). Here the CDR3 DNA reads TGTGCCAGCAGCCCTCTCCTGGACGCCAGCACAGATACGCAGTATTTT. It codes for CASSPLLDASTDTQYF.

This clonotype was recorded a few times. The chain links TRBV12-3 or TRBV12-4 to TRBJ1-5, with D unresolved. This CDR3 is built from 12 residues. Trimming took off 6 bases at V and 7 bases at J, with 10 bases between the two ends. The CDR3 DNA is TGTGCCAGCAGCCCATCTCAGCAGCCCCAGCATTTT. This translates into CASSPSQQPQHF.